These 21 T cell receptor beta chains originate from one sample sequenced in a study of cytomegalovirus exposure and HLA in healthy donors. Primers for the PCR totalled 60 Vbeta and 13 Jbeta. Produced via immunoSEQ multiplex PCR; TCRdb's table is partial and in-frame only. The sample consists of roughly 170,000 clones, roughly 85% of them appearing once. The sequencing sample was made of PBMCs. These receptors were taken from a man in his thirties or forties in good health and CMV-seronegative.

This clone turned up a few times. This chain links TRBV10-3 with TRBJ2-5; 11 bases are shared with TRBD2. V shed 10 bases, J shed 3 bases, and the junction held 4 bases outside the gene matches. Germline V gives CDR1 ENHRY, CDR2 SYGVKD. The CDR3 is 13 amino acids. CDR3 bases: TGTGCCACCTCGGGACTAGCGGAAGAGACCCAGTACTTC. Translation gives CATSGLAEETQYF.

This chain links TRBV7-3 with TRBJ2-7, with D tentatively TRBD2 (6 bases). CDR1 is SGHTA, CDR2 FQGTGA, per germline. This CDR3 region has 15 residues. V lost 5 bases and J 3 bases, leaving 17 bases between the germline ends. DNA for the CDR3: TGTGCCAGCAGCCCCGGAGGCCGGGACTTCTACGAGCAGTACTTC. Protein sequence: CASSPGGRDFYEQYF.

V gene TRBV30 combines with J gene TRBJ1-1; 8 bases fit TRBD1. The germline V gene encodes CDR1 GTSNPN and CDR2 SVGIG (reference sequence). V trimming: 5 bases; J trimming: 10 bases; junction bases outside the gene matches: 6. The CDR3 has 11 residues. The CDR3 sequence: CAWGTQGAAFF. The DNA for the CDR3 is TGTGCCTGGGGAACGCAGGGGGCAGCTTTCTTT.

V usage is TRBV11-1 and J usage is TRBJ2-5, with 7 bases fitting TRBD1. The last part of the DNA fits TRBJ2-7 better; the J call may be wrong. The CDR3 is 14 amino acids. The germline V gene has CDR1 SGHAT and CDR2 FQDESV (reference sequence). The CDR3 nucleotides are TGTGCCAGCAGGGGGTCAGGGGGCTCCTACGAGCAGTACTTC. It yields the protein CASRGSGGSYEQYF.

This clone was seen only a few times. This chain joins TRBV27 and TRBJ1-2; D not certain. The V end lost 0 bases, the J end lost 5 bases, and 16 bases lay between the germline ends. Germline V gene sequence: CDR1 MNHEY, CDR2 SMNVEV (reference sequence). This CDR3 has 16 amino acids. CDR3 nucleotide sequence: TGTGCCAGCAGTTTATCGAGACCCCTCGGGAGGTATGGCTACACCTTC. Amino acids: CASSLSRPLGRYGYTF.

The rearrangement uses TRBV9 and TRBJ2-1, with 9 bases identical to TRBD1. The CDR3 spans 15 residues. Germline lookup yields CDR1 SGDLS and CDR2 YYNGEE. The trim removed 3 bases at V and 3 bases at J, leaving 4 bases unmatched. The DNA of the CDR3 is TGTGCCAGCAGCGAGACAGGGGGGGACTACAATGAGCAGTTCTTC. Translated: CASSETGGDYNEQFF.

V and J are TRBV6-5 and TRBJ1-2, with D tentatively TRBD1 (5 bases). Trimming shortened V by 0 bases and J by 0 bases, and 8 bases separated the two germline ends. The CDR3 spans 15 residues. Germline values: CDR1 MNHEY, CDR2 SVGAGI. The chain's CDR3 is CASSYSEGANYGYTF. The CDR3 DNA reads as TGTGCCAGCAGTTACTCAGAAGGGGCTAACTATGGCTACACCTTC.

The CDR3 protein is CAWGQGIGPQHF. Here the CDR3 DNA reads TGTGCCTGGGGACAGGGAATTGGGCCCCAGCATTTT. This chain links TRBV30 with TRBJ1-5; 8 nucleotides agree with TRBD1. The CDR3 runs to 12 residues. J gave up 9 bases and V 5 bases, and 6 bases lay outside the gene matches. Germline CDR1 and CDR2: GTSNPN and SVGIG (reference sequence). Drawing the rest from reference TRBV30 and TRBJ1-5, the complete variable domain is SQTIHQWPATLVQPVGSPLSLECTVEGTSNPNLYWYRQAAGRGLQLLFYSVGIGQISSEVPQNLSASRPQDRQFILSSKKLLLSDSGFYLCAWGQGIGPQHFGDGTRLSIL.

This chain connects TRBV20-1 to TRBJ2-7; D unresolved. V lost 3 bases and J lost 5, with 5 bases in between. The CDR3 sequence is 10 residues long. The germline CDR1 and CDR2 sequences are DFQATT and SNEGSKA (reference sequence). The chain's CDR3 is CSASLDEQYF. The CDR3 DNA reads TGCAGTGCTAGTCTCGACGAGCAGTACTTC.

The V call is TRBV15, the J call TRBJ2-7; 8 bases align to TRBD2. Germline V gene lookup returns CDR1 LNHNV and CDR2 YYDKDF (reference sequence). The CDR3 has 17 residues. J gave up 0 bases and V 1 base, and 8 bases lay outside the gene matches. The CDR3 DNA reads TGTGCCACCAGCAGAGGTCCGACCGGGAGGGGCTCCTACGAGCAGTACTTC. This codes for CATSRGPTGRGSYEQYF.

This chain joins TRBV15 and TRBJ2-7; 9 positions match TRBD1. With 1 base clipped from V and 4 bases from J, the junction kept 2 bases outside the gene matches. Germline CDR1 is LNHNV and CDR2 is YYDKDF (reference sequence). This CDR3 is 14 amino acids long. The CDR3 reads CATSRGTGVYEQYF. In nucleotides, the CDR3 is TGTGCCACCAGCAGAGGGACAGGGGTGTACGAGCAGTACTTC.

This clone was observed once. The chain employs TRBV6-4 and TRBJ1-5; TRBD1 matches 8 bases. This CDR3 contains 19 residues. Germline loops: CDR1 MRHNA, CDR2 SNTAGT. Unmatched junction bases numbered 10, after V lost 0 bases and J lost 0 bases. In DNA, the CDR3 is TGTGCCAGCAGTGACTCGACAGGGGCCGCCAACCTTAGCAATCAGCCCCAGCATTTT. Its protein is CASSDSTGAANLSNQPQHF.

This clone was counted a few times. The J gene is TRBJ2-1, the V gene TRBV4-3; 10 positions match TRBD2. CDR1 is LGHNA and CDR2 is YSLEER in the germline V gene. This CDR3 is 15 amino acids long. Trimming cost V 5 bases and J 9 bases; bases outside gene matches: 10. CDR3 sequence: CASSSQQREGGEQFF. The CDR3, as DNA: TGCGCCAGCAGCTCTCAACAGCGGGAGGGGGGTGAGCAGTTCTTC.

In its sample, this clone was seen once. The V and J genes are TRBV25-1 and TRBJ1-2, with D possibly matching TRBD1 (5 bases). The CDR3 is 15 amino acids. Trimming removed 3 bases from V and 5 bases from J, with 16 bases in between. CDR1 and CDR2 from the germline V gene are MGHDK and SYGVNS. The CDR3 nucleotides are TGTGCCAGCAGTGAGTTCACTGGGACTGGATATGGCTACACCTTC. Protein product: CASSEFTGTGYGYTF.

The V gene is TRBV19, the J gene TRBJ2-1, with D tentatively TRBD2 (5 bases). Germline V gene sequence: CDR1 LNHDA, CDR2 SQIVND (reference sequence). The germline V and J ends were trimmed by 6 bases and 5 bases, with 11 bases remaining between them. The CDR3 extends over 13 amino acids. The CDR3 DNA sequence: TGTGCCAGTAGACCCGGACTCCACAATGAGCAGTTCTTC. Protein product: CASRPGLHNEQFF.

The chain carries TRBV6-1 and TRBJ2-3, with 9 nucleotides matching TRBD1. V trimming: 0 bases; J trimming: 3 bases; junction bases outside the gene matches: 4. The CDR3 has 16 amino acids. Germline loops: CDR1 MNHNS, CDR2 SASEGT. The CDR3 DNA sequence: TGTGCCAGCAGTGAAGCGTGGACAGGGGCGACAGATACGCAGTATTTT. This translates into CASSEAWTGATDTQYF.

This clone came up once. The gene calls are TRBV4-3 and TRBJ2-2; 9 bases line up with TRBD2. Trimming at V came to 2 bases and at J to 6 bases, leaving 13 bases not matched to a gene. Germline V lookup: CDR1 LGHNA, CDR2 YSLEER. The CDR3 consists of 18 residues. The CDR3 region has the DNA TGCGCCAGCAGCCAATTTCAGAGCGGGGGGTCGGGGTCCGGGGAGCTGTTTTTT. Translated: CASSQFQSGGSGSGELFF.

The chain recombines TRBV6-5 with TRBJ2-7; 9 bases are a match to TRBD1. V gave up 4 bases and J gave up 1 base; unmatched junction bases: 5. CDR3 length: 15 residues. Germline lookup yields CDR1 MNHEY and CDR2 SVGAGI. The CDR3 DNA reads TGTGCCAGCAGTTTCCCGGGACAGGGATCCTACGAGCAGTACTTC. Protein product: CASSFPGQGSYEQYF.

This CDR3 reads CASRFLAERGATDTQYF. As DNA, the CDR3 is TGTGCCAGCAGGTTTCTGGCCGAGCGGGGGGCCACAGATACGCAGTATTTT. The rearrangement links TRBV5-6 to TRBJ2-3, with 9 bases fitting TRBD2. The germline gives CDR1 SGHDT, CDR2 YYEEEE. This CDR3 region has 17 residues. The J segment lost 2 bases and the V segment lost 5 bases, leaving 12 bases of the junction unmatched.

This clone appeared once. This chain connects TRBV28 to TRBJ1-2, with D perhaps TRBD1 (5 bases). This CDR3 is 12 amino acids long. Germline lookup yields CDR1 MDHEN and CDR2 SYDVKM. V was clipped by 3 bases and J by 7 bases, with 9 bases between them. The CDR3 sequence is CASSFPGGGYTF. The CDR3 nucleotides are TGTGCCAGCAGTTTCCCGGGGGGTGGCTACACCTTC.

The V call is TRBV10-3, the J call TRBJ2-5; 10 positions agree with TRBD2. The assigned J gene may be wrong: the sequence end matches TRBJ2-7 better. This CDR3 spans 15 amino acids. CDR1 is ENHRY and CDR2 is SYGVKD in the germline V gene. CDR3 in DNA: TGTGCCATCAGTTTTAGCGGGGGGTTCGCCTACGAGCAGTACTTC. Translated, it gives CAISFSGGFAYEQYF.